This T cell receptor beta chain comes out of a study of cytomegalovirus exposure and HLA in healthy donors. Study-wide results and caveats: In a later analysis, DRB1 alleles had the most associated TCRs; HLA-C alleles the fewest. The classifier reportedly diagnosed cytomegalovirus status with high specificity and sensitivity.

Notes on this clone: Its antigen is undetermined.

This CDR3 contains 14 residues. With 4 bases clipped from V and 4 bases from J, the junction kept 7 bases outside the gene matches. From germline, CDR1 is SQVTM and CDR2 ANQGSEA. In the PCR, 60 Vbeta and 13 Jbeta primers were used. Using immunoSEQ multiplex PCR, the repertoire was profiled, and TCRdb retains in-frame clones only, with some absent. The sample carries around 150,000 clones, 60% to 80% recorded once. The TCR was taken from a middle-aged woman in good health and CMV-seronegative. This chain uses TRBV29-1 with TRBJ2-3, with 8 bases aligning to TRBD1. The material sequenced was PBMCs. CDR3 loop: CSVVGGQGSDTQYF. DNA of the CDR3: TGCAGCGTTGTCGGAGGACAGGGTTCAGATACGCAGTATTTT.